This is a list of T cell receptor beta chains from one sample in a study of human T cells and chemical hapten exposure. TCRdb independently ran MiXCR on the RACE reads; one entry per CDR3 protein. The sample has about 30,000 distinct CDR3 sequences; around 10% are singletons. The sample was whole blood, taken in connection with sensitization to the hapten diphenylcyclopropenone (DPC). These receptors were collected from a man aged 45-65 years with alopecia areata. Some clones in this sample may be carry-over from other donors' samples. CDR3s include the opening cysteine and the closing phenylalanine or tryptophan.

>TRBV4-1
CASTKGLAGYNEQFF
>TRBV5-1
CASSTAEPPPDTQYF
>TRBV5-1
CASSAGGNQPQHF